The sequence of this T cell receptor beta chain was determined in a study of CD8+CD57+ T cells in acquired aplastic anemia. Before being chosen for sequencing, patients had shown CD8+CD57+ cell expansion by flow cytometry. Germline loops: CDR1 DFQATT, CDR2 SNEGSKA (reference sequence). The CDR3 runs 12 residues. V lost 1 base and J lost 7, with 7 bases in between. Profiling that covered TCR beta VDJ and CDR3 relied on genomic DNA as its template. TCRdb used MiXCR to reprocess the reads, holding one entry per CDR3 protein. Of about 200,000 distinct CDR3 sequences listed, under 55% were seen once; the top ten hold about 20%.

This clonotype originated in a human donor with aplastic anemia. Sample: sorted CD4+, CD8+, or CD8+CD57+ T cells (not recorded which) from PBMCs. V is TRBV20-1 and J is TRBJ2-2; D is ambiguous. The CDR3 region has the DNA TGCAGTGCTAGAGCGGTAAACGGGGAGCTGTTTTTT. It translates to CSARAVNGELFF.